A single T cell receptor beta chain is shown here with its context. These data belong to a study of OX40 agonist ivuxolimab in advanced cancers. Per the germline V gene, CDR1 is SGHNT and CDR2 is YYREEE (reference sequence). V dropped 0 bases and J dropped 1; count of bases not matched to a gene: 7. The CDR3 sequence is 17 residues long. Sequenced by immunoSEQ multiplex PCR; TCRdb stores in-frame clones only, minus some. The table includes roughly 53,000 clones, 84% detected once. The material sequenced was CD4+ or CD8+ T cells sorted from blood, taken in a trial of the OX40 agonist ivuxolimab. The TCR originated in an adult with an advanced solid tumor such as melanoma, head and neck, liver or kidney cancer. This chain connects TRBV5-4 to TRBJ2-3; 8 bases line up with TRBD2. The CDR3, as DNA: TGTGCCAGCAGCTTGGATCCCCGGGGACTAGGCACAGATACGCAGTATTTT. Translation gives CASSLDPRGLGTDTQYF.